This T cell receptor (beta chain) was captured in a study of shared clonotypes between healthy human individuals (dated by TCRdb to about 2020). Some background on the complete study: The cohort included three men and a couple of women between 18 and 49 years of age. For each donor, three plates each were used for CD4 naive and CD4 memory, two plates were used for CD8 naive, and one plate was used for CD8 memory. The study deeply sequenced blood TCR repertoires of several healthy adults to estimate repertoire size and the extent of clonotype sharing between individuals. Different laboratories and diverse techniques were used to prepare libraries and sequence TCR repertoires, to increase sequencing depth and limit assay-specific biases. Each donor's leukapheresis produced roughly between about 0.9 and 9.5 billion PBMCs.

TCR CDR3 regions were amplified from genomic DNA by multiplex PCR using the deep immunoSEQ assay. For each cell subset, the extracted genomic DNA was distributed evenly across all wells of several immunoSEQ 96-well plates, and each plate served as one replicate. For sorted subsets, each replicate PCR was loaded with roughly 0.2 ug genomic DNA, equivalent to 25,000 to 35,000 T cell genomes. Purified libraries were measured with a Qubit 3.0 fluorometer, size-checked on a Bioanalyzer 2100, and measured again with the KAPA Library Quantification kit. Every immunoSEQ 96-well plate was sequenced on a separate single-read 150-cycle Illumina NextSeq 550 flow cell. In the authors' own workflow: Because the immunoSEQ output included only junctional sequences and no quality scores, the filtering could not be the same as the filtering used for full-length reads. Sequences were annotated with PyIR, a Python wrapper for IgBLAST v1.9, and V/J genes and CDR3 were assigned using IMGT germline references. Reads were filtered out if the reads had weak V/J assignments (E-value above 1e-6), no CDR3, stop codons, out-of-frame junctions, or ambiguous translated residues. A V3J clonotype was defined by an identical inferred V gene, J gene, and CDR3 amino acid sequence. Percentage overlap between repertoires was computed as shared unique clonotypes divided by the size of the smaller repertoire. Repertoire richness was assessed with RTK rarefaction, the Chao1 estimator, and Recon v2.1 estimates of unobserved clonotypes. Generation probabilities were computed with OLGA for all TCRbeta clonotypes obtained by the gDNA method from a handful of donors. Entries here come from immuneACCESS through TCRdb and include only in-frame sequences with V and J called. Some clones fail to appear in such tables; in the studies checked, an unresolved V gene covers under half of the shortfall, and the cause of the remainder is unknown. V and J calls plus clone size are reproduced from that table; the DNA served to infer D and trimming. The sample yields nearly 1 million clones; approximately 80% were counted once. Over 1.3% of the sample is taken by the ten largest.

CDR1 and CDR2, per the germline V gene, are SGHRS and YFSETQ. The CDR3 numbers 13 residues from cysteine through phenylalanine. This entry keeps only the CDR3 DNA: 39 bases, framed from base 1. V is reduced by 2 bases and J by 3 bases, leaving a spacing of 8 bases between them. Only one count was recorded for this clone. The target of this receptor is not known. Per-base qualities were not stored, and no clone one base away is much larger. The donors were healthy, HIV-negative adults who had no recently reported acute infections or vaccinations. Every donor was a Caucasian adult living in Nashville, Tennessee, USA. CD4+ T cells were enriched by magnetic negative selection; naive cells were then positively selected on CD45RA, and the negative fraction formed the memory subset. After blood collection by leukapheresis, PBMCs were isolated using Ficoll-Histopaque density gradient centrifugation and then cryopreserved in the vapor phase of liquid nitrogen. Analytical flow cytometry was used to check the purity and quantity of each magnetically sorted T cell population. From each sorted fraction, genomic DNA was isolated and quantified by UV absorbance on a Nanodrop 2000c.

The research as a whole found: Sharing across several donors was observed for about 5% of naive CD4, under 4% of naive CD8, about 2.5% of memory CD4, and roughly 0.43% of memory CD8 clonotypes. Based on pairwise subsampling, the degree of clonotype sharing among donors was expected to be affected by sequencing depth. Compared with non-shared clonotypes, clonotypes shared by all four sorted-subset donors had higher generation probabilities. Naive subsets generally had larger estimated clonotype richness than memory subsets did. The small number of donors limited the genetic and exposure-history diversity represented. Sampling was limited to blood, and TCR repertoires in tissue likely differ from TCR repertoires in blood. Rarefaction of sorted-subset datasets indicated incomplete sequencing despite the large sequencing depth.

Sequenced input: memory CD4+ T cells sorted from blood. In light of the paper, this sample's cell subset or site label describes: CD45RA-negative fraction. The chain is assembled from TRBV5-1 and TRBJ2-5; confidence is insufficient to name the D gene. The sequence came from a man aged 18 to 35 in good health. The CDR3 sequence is CASSFVGEETQYF. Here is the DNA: TGCGCCAGCAGCTTTGTTGGGGAAGAGACCCAGTACTTC.